This TCR beta chain was sequenced during a study of cytomegalovirus exposure and HLA in healthy donors. Study in general: Among about 179 million T cells, an earlier analysis found 117 million unique TCR beta sequences. Study-wide results and limits: A later analysis showed TCR association rates differing by HLA locus, peaking at DRB1 and lowest at HLA-C. There were some V segments, including TRBV6-2 and TRBV6-3, excluded as indistinguishable. The study labeled fewer than 200 TCR beta chains cytomegalovirus-associated.

Germline values: CDR1 LGHNA, CDR2 YSLEER. V was shortened by 0 bases and J by 5 bases, with 11 bases between the two germline ends. The CDR3 loop spans 15 amino acids. Use of 60 Vbeta and 13 Jbeta primers characterized the PCR. Some clones are missing from TCRdb's copy, which holds only in-frame ones; the method was immunoSEQ multiplex PCR. The sample holds some 180,000 clones, more than 75% seen once. This clone appeared a few times. No antigen is known for it. The V gene is TRBV4-3, the J gene TRBJ1-5; D is undetermined. The sequence came from a man in his forties or fifties in good health and CMV-seropositive. Sequenced input: PBMCs. CDR3 residues: CASSQDPAADQPQHF. Here the CDR3 DNA reads TGCGCCAGCAGCCAAGATCCTGCGGCGGATCAGCCCCAGCATTTT.